This T cell receptor beta chain emerged from a study of blood T cell repertoires in COVID-19. Profiling relied on immunoSEQ multiplex PCR, and the TCRdb table lists in-frame clones only, not all of them. The sample carries 130,000 or so clones, around 85% recorded once. Germline CDR1 is SGHAT and CDR2 is FQDESV (reference sequence). Trimming at V came to 3 bases and at J to 2 bases, leaving 6 bases not matched to a gene. CDR3 length: 15 amino acids. The sequenced sample consisted of peripheral blood. The clonotype originates from a human donor in a cohort sampled during active COVID-19. The chain recombines TRBV11-1 with TRBJ2-7; TRBD1 agrees at 8 bases. The CDR3 here is CASSFRTGITYEQYF. For the CDR3, the DNA is TGTGCCAGCAGCTTCCGGACAGGGATAACCTACGAGCAGTACTTC. The complete variable domain, with remaining parts taken from reference TRBV11-1 and TRBJ2-7, reads EAEVAQSPRYKITEKSQAVAFWCDPISGHATLYWYRQILGQGPELLVQFQDESVVDDSQLPKDRFSAERLKGVDSTLKIQPAELGDSAMYLCASSFRTGITYEQYFGPGTRLTVT.